The source of this T cell receptor (beta chain) is a study of T cell changes during pregnancy in multiple sclerosis. The CDR3 length is 16 residues. With 4 bases clipped from V and 4 bases from J, the junction kept 10 bases outside the gene matches. Germline V gives CDR1 SGHNT, CDR2 YYREEE (reference sequence). Sequencing used immunoSEQ multiplex PCR; TCRdb keeps in-frame clones, though not all of them. The data contain 45,000 to 55,000 clones, around 90% of them singletons. The V gene is TRBV5-4, the J gene TRBJ2-3; 9 bases line up with TRBD2. This TCR came from a female donor in good health, enrolled as a control in a pregnancy study. The material sequenced was peripheral blood, taken in the first trimester of pregnancy. The CDR3: CASSRGGAGGSDTQYF. CDR3 bases: TGTGCCAGCAGCCGGGGGGGAGCGGGAGGATCAGATACGCAGTATTTT.